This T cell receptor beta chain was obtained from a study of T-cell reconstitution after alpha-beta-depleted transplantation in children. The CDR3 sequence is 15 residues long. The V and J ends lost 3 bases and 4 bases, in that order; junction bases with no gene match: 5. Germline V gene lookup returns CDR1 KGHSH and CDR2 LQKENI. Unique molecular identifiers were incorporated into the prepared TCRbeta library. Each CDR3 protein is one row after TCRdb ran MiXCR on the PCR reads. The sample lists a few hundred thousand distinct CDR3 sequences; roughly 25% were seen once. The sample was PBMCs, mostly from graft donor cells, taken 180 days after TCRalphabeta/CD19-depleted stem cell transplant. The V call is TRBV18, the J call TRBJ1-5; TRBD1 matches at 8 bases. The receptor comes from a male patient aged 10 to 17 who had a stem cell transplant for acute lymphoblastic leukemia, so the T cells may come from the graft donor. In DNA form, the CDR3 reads TGTGCCAGCTCACCCGGACAGGGAAAAAATCAGCCCCAGCATTTT. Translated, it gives CASSPGQGKNQPQHF. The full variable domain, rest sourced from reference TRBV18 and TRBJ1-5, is NAGVMQNPRHLVRRRGQEARLRCSPMKGHSHVYWYRQLPEEGLKFMVYLQKENIIDESGMPKERFSAEFPKEGPSILRIQQVVRGDSAAYFCASSPGQGKNQPQHFGDGTRLSIL.